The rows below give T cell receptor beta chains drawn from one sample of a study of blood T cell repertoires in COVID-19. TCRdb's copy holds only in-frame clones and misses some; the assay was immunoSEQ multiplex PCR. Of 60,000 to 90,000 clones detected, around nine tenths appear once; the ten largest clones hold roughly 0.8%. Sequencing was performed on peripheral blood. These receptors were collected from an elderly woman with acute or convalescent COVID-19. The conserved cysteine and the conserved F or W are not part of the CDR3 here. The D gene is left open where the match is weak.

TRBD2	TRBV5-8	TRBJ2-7	ASSTARTAGVYEQY
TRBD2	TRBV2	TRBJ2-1	ASSGSSGRGNEQF
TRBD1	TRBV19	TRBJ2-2	ASSIGTGRYTGELF
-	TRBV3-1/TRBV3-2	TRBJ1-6	ASSQEAGAGWHSSPLH
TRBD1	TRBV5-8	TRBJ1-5	ASSRGDRADNQPQH
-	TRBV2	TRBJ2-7	ASSVDDTAY
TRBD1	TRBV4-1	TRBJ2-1	ASSQDVSRDRSGLF
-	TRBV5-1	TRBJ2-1	ASSPRDSRGLALNNEQF
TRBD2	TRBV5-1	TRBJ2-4	ASSLSPAGVGNIQY
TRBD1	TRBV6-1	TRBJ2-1	ASSEGGTGDRV
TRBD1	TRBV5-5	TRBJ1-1	ASSRDRVAMNTEAF
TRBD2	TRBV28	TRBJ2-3	AGLAGRTDTQY
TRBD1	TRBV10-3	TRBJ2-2	AITRDSVTGELF
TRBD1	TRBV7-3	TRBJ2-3	ASSLNPRGSADTQY
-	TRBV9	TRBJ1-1	ASSPLGATEAF
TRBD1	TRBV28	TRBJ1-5	AINRGGQPQH
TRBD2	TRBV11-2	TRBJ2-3	ASNRGLAASTDTQY
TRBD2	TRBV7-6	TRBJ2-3	ASSVQGRGGTDTQY
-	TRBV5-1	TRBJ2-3	ASSFPPDTQY
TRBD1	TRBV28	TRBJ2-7	ASSLIGQGIPYEQY
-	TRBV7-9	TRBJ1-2	ASSLDGRRVTYGYT
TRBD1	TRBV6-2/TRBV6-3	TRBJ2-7	ASSSGQGAYTYEQY
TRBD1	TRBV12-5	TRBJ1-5	ASGLVRDSYSNQPQH
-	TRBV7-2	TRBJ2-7	ASSYQTSYEQY
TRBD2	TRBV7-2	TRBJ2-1	ASSRGGLASYNEQF
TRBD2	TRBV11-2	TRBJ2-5	ASSPSRAGGETQY
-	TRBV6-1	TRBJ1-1	ASSEGLNTEAF
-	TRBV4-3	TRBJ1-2	ASSPSPEGSDYGYT
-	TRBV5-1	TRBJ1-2	ASSQGTANYGYT
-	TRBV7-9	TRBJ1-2	ASSFDPRRGGYT
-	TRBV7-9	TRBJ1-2	ASSFSGEGGYT
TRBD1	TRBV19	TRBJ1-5	ASRDRGNQPQH
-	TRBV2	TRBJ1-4	ASSGRGGPNEKLF
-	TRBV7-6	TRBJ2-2	ASSQRAGKGTGELF
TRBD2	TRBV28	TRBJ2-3	ASSVAGGADTQY
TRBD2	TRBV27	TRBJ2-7	ASSLRPLAGGAPYEQY